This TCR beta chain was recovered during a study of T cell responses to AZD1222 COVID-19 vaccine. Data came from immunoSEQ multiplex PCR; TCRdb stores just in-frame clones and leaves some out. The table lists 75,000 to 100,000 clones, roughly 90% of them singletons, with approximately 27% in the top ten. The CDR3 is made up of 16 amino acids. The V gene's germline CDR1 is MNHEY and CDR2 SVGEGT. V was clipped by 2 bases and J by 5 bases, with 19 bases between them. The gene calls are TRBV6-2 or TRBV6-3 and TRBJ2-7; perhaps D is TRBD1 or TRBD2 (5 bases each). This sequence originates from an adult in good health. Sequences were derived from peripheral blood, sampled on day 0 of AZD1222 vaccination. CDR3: CASSYDGAGSTHEQYF. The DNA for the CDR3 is TGTGCCAGCAGTTACGACGGGGCCGGATCGACCCACGAGCAGTACTTC.